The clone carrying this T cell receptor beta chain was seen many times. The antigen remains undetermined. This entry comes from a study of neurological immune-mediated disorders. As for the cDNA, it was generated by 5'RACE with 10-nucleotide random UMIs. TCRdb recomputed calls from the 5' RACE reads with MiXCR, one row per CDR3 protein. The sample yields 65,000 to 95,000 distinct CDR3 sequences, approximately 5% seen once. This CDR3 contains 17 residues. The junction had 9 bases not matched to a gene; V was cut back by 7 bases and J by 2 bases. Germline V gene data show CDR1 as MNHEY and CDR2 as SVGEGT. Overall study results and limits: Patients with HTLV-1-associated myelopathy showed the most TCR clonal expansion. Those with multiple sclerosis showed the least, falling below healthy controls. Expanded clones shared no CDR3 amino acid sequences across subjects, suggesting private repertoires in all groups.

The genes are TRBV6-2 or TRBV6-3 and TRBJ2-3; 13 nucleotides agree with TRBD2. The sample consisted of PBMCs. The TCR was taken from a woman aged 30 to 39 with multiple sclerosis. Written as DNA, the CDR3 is TGTGCCAGCACCGGACTAGCGGGAGTGGAACACACAGATACGCAGTATTTT. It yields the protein CASTGLAGVEHTDTQYF.